This T cell receptor (beta chain) was documented in a study of blood T cell repertoires in COVID-19. Study details: Nucleic acid was either cDNA or gDNA, and it came from T cells, B-cell-depleted T cells, or PBMCs.

As handled by the study authors: Amplification of reference gene primers provided the estimated nucleated cell counts. Clones were read by immunoSEQ multiplex PCR, and TCRdb kept only the in-frame ones, dropping some. V, J and clone size reflect that table, while D and trimming were determined from the DNA. The sample has hundreds of thousands of clones, roughly 82% seen once. Germline loops: CDR1 SGHDT, CDR2 YYEEEE. V lost 2 bases and J lost 1; bases outside the gene matches: 4. The CDR3 consists of 15 residues. Sequencing input: peripheral blood. The V gene is TRBV5-6, the J gene TRBJ1-1; 8 bases agree with TRBD1. The TCR originated in a woman aged 65 to 85 with acute or convalescent COVID-19. This chain's CDR3 is CASSLPGQGNTEAFF. CDR3 sequence (DNA): TGTGCCAGCAGCTTACCCGGACAGGGGAACACTGAAGCTTTCTTT.